A single sample is the source of the 12 T cell receptor beta chains below, sequenced in a study of human T cells and chemical hapten exposure. TCRdb re-derived calls from the RACE reads in MiXCR, one entry per CDR3 protein. This sample carries tens of thousands of distinct CDR3 sequences, 12% of them seen once, and the ten largest clones take under 4%. Time point in this sample: patch test 1, 2 weeks after DPC sensitization. Treatment meaning: therapeutic diphenylcyclopropenone sensitization with weekly scalp DPC. The source was whole blood, collected in connection with sensitization to the hapten diphenylcyclopropenone (DPC). The receptor set was obtained from a woman between 55 and 75 years old with alopecia areata. Some clones in this sample may be carry-over from other donors' samples.

The chain recombines TRBV5-1 with TRBJ2-3; 7 positions agree with TRBD2. CDR3 length: 16 amino acids. Germline CDR1 is SGHRS and CDR2 is YFSETQ. J lost 2 bases, V lost 7 bases, and 13 bases had no gene match. CDR3 sequence (DNA): TGCGCCAGCGCCCTCAGCGGGGCACTCAACACAGATACGCAGTATTTT. It encodes CASALSGALNTDTQYF.

This clonotype was seen ten or more times. The genes are TRBV7-2 and TRBJ2-1, with 14 bases lining up with TRBD2. The CDR3 contains 14 residues. The germline gives CDR1 SGHTA, CDR2 FQGNSA. The ends lost 4 bases at V and 15 bases at J; junction bases unmatched: 8. This CDR3 reads CASSSRLAGGLRFF. The CDR3 nucleotides read TGTGCCAGCAGCTCGCGACTAGCGGGGGGGCTGCGGTTCTTC.

The chain recombines TRBV7-2 with TRBJ2-3; D uncertain. This CDR3 contains 14 residues. The germline V gene encodes CDR1 SGHTA and CDR2 FQGNSA. With 5 bases removed from V and 4 bases from J, the gap between germline ends came to 13 bases. CDR3 nucleotides: TGTGCCAGCAGCAGTACTCCCCCCCCAGATACGCAGTATTTT. Its protein is CASSSTPPPDTQYF.

V and J are TRBV20-1 and TRBJ2-1; 10 bases are a match to TRBD2. The CDR3 loop spans 15 amino acids. CDR1 and CDR2 from the germline V gene are DFQATT and SNEGSKA (reference sequence). J gave up 8 bases and V 3 bases, and 10 bases lay outside the gene matches. This CDR3 is CSARPLAGDLDEQFF. As DNA, the CDR3 is TGCAGTGCTAGGCCCCTAGCGGGGGATTTAGATGAGCAGTTCTTC.

This clonotype was seen repeatedly, ten times or more. The chain is built from TRBV30 and TRBJ1-2, with D tentatively TRBD1 (5 bases). Between the trimmed V and J ends, which lost 2 bases and 0 bases, there was a span of 10 bases. CDR1 is GTSNPN and CDR2 is SVGIG in the germline V gene (reference sequence). There are 14 residues in the CDR3. The CDR3 DNA reads TGTGCCTGGAGTTGGCCAGGGCCTAACTATGGCTACACCTTC. Its protein is CAWSWPGPNYGYTF.

A few counts support this clonotype. This chain uses TRBV12-3 or TRBV12-4 with TRBJ2-7; perhaps D is TRBD1 or TRBD2 (5 bases each). The CDR3 has 14 residues. Trimming removed 2 bases at V and 3 bases at J, with 11 bases between. The CDR3 coding sequence is TGTGCCAGCAGTTTATTGGGGGATGGCTACGAGCAGTACTTC. It is translated as CASSLLGDGYEQYF.

This clonotype occurred a few times. This chain uses TRBV6-2 or TRBV6-3 with TRBJ2-7; D gene uncertain. Germline V lookup: CDR1 MNHEY, CDR2 SVGEGT. V was cut by 5 bases and J by 6 bases, with 11 bases left in between. There are 12 residues in the CDR3. This CDR3 reads CASSQAFIEQYF. In DNA form, the CDR3 reads TGTGCCAGCAGTCAGGCTTTCATCGAGCAGTACTTC.

This clonotype was detected only a few times. The genes are TRBV4-1 and TRBJ2-5, with D possibly matching TRBD1 (6 bases). V was shortened by 4 bases and J by 0 bases, with 12 bases between the two germline ends. The germline V gene has CDR1 MGHRA and CDR2 YSYEKL. The CDR3 is 15 residues long. DNA for the CDR3: TGCGCCAGCAGCCGGACAGAGACGTACCAAGAGACCCAGTACTTC. Its translation: CASSRTETYQETQYF.

This chain uses TRBV27 with TRBJ1-2, with 12 bases lining up with TRBD1. This CDR3 is built from 17 residues. Germline V gene data show CDR1 as MNHEY and CDR2 as SMNVEV (reference sequence). Trimming cost V 5 bases and J 4 bases; bases outside gene matches: 11. The CDR3 reads CASSNTGQGAHGYGYTF. The DNA for the CDR3 is TGTGCCAGCAGTAATACGGGACAGGGGGCTCATGGCTATGGCTACACCTTC.

In its sample, this clonotype was seen many times. V and J are TRBV3-1 and TRBJ1-1; the D is unclear. V lost 4 bases and J 3 bases, leaving 15 bases between the germline ends. Germline CDR1 LGHDT, CDR2 YNNKEL (reference sequence). The CDR3 extends over 15 amino acids. DNA of the CDR3: TGTGCCAGCAGCCGCGGAGATGGCGCGGACACTGAAGCTTTCTTT. This encodes CASSRGDGADTEAFF.

This clonotype was seen many times. The chain joins TRBV7-9 to TRBJ1-1; D remains unclear. CDR1 and CDR2 (germline): SEHNR, FQNEAQ (reference sequence). The CDR3 spans 14 residues. With 3 bases removed from V and 6 bases from J, the gap between germline ends came to 14 bases. CDR3 sequence reads: CASSLGRTPPEAFF. The DNA of the CDR3 is TGTGCCAGCAGCTTGGGTCGTACCCCACCTGAAGCTTTCTTT. Filled out from reference TRBV7-9 and TRBJ1-1, the complete variable domain reads DTGVSQNPRHKITKRGQNVTFRCDPISEHNRLYWYRQTLGQGPEFLTYFQNEAQLEKSRLLSDRFSAERPKGSFSTLEIQRTEQGDSAMYLCASSLGRTPPEAFFGQGTRLTVV.

The sample holds a few counts of this clonotype. The chain couples TRBV4-1 to TRBJ2-3; D gene ambiguous. The CDR3 totals 12 residues. Germline V gene sequence: CDR1 MGHRA, CDR2 YSYEKL. V lost 1 base to trimming and J lost 5 bases, with 4 bases between them. CDR3 residues: CASSQVLDTQYF. CDR3 DNA sequence: TGCGCCAGCAGCCAAGTTCTAGATACGCAGTATTTT.